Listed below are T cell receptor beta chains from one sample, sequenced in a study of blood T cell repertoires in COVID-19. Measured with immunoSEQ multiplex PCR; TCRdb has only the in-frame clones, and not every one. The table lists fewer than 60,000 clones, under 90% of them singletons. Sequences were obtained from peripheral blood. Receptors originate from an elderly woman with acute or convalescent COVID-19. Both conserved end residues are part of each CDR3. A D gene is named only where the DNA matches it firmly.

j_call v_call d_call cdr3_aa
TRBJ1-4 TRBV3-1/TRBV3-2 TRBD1 CASSQRQGTNEKLFF
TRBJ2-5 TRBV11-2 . CASSLGISSGTQYF
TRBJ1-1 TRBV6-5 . CASSTGQPNTEAFF
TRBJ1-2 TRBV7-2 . CASSLSEPYYGYTF
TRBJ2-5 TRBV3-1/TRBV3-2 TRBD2 CASSTTPGLAFQETQYF
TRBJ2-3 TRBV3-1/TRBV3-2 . CASSQVGGGDTQYF
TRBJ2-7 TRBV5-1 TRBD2 CASSLVAGGTTYEQYF
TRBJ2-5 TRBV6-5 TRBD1 CASSQTGLGETQYF
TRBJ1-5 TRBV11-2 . CASSLDGAGPQPQHF
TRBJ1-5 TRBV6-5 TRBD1 CAIWGGTGNNQPQHF
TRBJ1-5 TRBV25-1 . CASSVQGNTPQHF
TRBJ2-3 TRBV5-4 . CASSFSKRASTDTQYF
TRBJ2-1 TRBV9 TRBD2 CASSWGLGADEQFF
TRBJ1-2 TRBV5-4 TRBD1 CASSPESWTGTYGYTF
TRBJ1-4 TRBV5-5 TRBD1 CASRQTGGGEKLFF
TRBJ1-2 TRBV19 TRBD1 CASSERQGAGYGYTF
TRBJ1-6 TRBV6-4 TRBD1 CASRPGQATLHF
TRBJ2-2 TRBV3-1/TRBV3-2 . CASSPSGRSTGELFF
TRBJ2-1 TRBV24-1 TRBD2 CATSDSSGGSYNEQFF
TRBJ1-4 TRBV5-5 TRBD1 CASSARDRRDEKLFF
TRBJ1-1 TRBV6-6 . CASSTQGNTEAFF
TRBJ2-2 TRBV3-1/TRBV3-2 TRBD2 CASGLISGGASGELFF
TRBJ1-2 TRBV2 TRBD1 CASKRRDSSTAEYGYTF
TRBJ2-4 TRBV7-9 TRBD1 CASSPGQVKNIQYF
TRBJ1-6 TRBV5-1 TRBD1 CASRAELTGSSYNSPLHF
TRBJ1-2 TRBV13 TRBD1 CASSLWQGEYTF
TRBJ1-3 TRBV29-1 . CSASGTGNTIYF
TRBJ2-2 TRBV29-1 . CSVEIGGTNTGELFF
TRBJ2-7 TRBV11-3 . CASSFSGQGGGEQYF
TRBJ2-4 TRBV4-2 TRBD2 CASSQLEGSGGLAKNIQYF
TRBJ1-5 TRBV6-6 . CASSYLNSNQPQHF
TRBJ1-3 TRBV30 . CAWSNIQLSGNTIYF
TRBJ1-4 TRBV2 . CASSESGGANEKLFF
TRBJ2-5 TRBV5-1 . CASSFKKIQETQYF
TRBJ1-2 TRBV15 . CATSRGPYGYTF